These T cell receptor beta chains were read from a single sample in a study of blood T cell repertoires in COVID-19. The assay was immunoSEQ multiplex PCR, and TCRdb's table has in-frame clones only and misses some. The sample consists of some 340,000 clones, 85% of them appearing once. The sample was peripheral blood. The receptors originated from a woman between 18 and 30 years old with acute or convalescent COVID-19. Each CDR3 is given with its conserved first and last residue. The D gene is left open where the match is weak. The size of a clone is reported for some rows only, either as once, few or many, or as a class for expanded clones.

TRBV2	-	-	TRBJ2-7	TGTGCCAGCGGTGGCAGTAGCGACTCCTACGAGCAGTACTTC	CASGGSSDSYEQYF
TRBV27	-	TRBD1	TRBJ1-5	TGTGCCAGCACCCCCTACAGGGGCAGCCAGCCCCAGCATTTT	CASTPYRGSQPQHF
TRBV4-2	few	-	TRBJ1-6	TGTGCCAGCAGCCGAAGGACAGACTCCTATAATTCACCCCTCCACTTT	CASSRRTDSYNSPLHF
TRBV12-3/TRBV12-4	-	TRBD1	TRBJ1-2	TGTGCCAGCAGTTTACCAGGGGGGTATGGCTACACCTTC	CASSLPGGYGYTF
TRBV5-5	once	-	TRBJ2-3	TGTGCCAGCAGCTCCGGGGGAGGGGGGGCGACAGATACGCAGTATTTT	CASSSGGGGATDTQYF
TRBV27	-	-	TRBJ2-1	TGTGCCAGCAGTTCAGGGGCAGGCTACAATGAGCAGTTCTTC	CASSSGAGYNEQFF
TRBV6-6	-	-	TRBJ1-5	TGTGCCACCGACGCGGGAACAAATCAGCCCCAGCATTTT	CATDAGTNQPQHF
TRBV28	once	TRBD2	TRBJ2-3	TGTGCCAGCAGTCTGACTAGCGGAGGCACAGATACGCAGTATTTT	CASSLTSGGTDTQYF
TRBV7-9	-	-	TRBJ1-4	TGTGCCAGCAGCTTAGATCGGCAGGGAAATGAAAAACTGTTTTTT	CASSLDRQGNEKLFF
TRBV2	-	-	TRBJ2-2	TGTGCCAGCAAAGGACAGACTTCGAACACCGGGGAGCTGTTTTTT	CASKGQTSNTGELFF
TRBV27	-	TRBD2	TRBJ2-1	TGTGCCAGCAGTTCGGCGGGAGATTCCTACAATGAGCAGTTCTTC	CASSSAGDSYNEQFF
TRBV30	once	TRBD1	TRBJ1-5	TGTGCCTGGAACCCCGGGGGACAGGGAGAACAGCCCCAGCATTTT	CAWNPGGQGEQPQHF
TRBV6-6	-	-	TRBJ1-4	TGTGCCAGCAGGGACACAAATAATGAAAAACTGTTTTTT	CASRDTNNEKLFF
TRBV28	-	-	TRBJ1-3	TGTGCCAGCAGTTCTCCCCTGGGTCTTCGGCTAGAAAACACCATATATTTT	CASSSPLGLRLENTIYF
TRBV18	-	TRBD1	TRBJ1-2	TGTGCCAGCTCACCGGACAGGGTGATTAACTATGGCTACACCTTC	CASSPDRVINYGYTF
TRBV24-1	once	-	TRBJ1-2	TGTGCCACCAGTGACACGAGTACTCCCTATGGCTACACCTTC	CATSDTSTPYGYTF
TRBV28	-	TRBD2	TRBJ2-1	TGTGCCAGCAGTACTAGCGGGAGCTCCTACAATGAGCAGTTCTTC	CASSTSGSSYNEQFF
TRBV5-1	-	-	TRBJ1-1	TGCGCCAGCAGCTCAATACCTCAGGGAAACACTGAAGCTTTCTTT	CASSSIPQGNTEAFF
TRBV6-5	-	-	TRBJ1-1	TGTGCCAGCAGTTACGGGTGGGCGAACACTGAAGCTTTCTTT	CASSYGWANTEAFF
TRBV28	-	-	TRBJ1-1	TGTGCCAGCAGTCCCCTAGGGGAGGTGGAGACTGAAGCTTTCTTT	CASSPLGEVETEAFF
TRBV28	-	TRBD1	TRBJ2-2	TGTGCCAGCAGTGTTACCGGGACAGCTAATCGCGGGGAGCTGTTTTTT	CASSVTGTANRGELFF
TRBV5-6	-	-	TRBJ2-7	TGTGCCAGCAGCTTAGACAAGAGCTACGAGCAGTACTTC	CASSLDKSYEQYF
TRBV7-3	-	-	TRBJ2-7	TGTGCCAGCAGCTCCTTGACAGACGGCCTCTCCTACGAGCAGTACTTC	CASSSLTDGLSYEQYF
TRBV4-1	-	TRBD1	TRBJ2-7	TGCGCCAGCAGCCAAGTTTGGGCTGGGACAGCGAATAATATTGGAGAGCAGTACTTC	CASSQVWAGTANNIGEQYF
TRBV24-1	-	TRBD1	TRBJ1-3	TGTGCCACCAGTGATTTGAACTCCGGGACAGGGGAAGGGAATGGAAACACCATATATTTT	CATSDLNSGTGEGNGNTIYF
TRBV6-5	few	-	TRBJ1-1	TGTGCCAGCAGCTATCGGGGGGGAACTTCAGAAGCTTTCTTT	CASSYRGGTSEAFF
TRBV4-1	-	TRBD1	TRBJ2-7	TGCGCCAGCAGGGGGACAGGGGGCGCGGGCGAGCAGTACTTC	CASRGTGGAGEQYF
TRBV4-1	-	-	TRBJ1-4	TGCGCCAGCAGCCAAGATGGGGGGACGGGATGGGAACTGTTTTTT	CASSQDGGTGWELFF
TRBV5-8	-	TRBD1	TRBJ2-1	TGTGCCAGCAGCCCCACATCGGGACAGCACTACAATGAGCAGTTCTTC	CASSPTSGQHYNEQFF
TRBV6-5	-	-	TRBJ2-3	TGTGCCAGCAGTAGTCGGGGGGCTAACTGGGATACGCAGTATTTT	CASSSRGANWDTQYF
TRBV2	-	-	TRBJ2-2	TGTGCCAGCACCTGGCCGACAGGCACCGGGGAGCTGTTTTTT	CASTWPTGTGELFF
TRBV15	-	-	TRBJ2-3	TGTGCCACCAGCAGAGGACAACAGGGTCTGACAGATACGCAGTATTTT	CATSRGQQGLTDTQYF
TRBV5-4	-	-	TRBJ1-2	TGTGCCAGCAGCTTGGGCTCGGGAGGTAACTATGGCTACACCTTC	CASSLGSGGNYGYTF
TRBV19	-	-	TRBJ1-5	TGTGCCAGTAGTATCGTACATAGCAATCAGCCCCAGCATTTT	CASSIVHSNQPQHF
TRBV6-9	-	TRBD2	TRBJ2-1	TGTGCCAGCAGTTCCGGGACTAGCCCCTACAATGAGCAGTTCTTC	CASSSGTSPYNEQFF
TRBV27	-	TRBD1	TRBJ1-4	TGTGCCAGCAGTTCCGACAGGGGGCCGTGGGAAAAACTGTTTTTT	CASSSDRGPWEKLFF
TRBV2	-	-	TRBJ1-1	TGTGCCAGCAGTGAACAGTTTAACACTGAAGCTTTCTTT	CASSEQFNTEAFF